This T cell receptor (beta chain) is drawn from a study of molecular identifiers for immune sequencing clone quantification. Study results and limitations: Clones above 20 RNA copies contained over 99% of effector molecules and under 1% of naive molecules. Should identical TCR molecules share a barcode, the sizes of highly expanded clones could be underestimated.

This clonotype has just a few counts. The antigen remains undetermined. Every naive CD8 library was made from between about 18,000 and 1,100,000 sorted cells with 10%, 30% or 50% RNA. The authors gated naive CD8 T cells as CD8+CD4-CCR7+CD45RA+ for sorting. MiXCR, run by TCRdb on the PCR reads, gives a single entry per CDR3 protein. The sample yields 400,000 to 600,000 distinct CDR3 sequences, about 22% seen once. V was pared by 5 bases and J by 2 bases, with 3 bases of the junction left unmatched. The CDR3 loop spans 15 amino acids. Germline CDR1 SNHLY, CDR2 FYNNEI. This sequence was found in a human donor in good health. Some libraries in this study had Jurkat cell RNA spiked in. The sample comprised naive CD8+ T cells from blood, with Jurkat cell RNA spiked in. Subset defined: FACS-sorted CD8+CD4-CCR7+CD45RA+ naive T cells. The J gene is TRBJ2-2, the V gene TRBV2, with TRBD1 matching 9 bases. In DNA form, the CDR3 reads TGTGCCAGCAGTTGGACAGGGGAAAACACCGGGGAGCTGTTTTTT. Amino acids: CASSWTGENTGELFF.